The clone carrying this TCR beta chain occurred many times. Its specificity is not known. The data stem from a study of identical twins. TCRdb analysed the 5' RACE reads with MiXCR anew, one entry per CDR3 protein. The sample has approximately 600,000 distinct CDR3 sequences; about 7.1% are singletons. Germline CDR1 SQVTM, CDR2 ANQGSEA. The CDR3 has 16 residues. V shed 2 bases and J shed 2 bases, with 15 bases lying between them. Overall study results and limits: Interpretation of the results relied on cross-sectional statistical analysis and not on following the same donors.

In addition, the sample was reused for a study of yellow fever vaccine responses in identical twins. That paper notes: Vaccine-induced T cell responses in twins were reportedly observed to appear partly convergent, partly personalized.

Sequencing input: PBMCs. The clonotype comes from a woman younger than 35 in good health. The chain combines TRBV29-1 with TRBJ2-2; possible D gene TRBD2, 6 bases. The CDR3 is CSVESQAGLNTGELFF. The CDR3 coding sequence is TGCAGCGTTGAAAGCCAAGCGGGTCTTAACACCGGGGAGCTGTTTTTT.